The 8 T cell receptor beta chains below were found in one sample sequenced in a study of T cells in Graves' hyperthyroidism and ophthalmopathy. Amplification yielded TCR beta CDR3 regions, with RNA transcripts as the source. TCR CDR3 underwent first-round RT-PCR with the HTBI primer set. In TCRdb, the multiplex PCR reads were re-called with MiXCR into one record per CDR3 protein. Of around 280,000 distinct CDR3 sequences in the sample, roughly 15% are singletons; the top ten hold 6.5% to 10%. What was sequenced was blood. The receptors shown here come from a woman aged 25-40 years with Graves' hyperthyroidism that later progressed to Graves' ophthalmopathy.

This clonotype was picked up many times. The CDR3 loop reads CASSLEVSPHLDEQYF. For the CDR3, the DNA is TGTGCCAGCAGCCTCGAGGTTTCACCCCACCTAGACGAGCAGTACTTC. V and J are TRBV6-1 and TRBJ2-7; unclear D gene. Germline assignment: CDR1 MNHNS and CDR2 SASEGT. Trimming pared 6 bases from V and 5 bases from J, leaving 23 bases between. This CDR3 region has 16 residues.

This clonotype has a count of ten or more. The chain recombines TRBV20-1 with TRBJ2-7; tentatively, D is TRBD1 (6 bases). The germline V and J ends were trimmed by 6 bases and 2 bases, with 14 bases remaining between them. The CDR3 consists of 13 residues. Germline V gene data show CDR1 as DFQATT and CDR2 as SNEGSKA (reference sequence). In DNA, the CDR3 is TGCAGTGCCGACACAGGGTATACCTACGAGCAGTACTTC. Translated, it gives CSADTGYTYEQYF.

At least ten counts were recorded for this clonotype. This sequence joins TRBV7-2 and TRBJ1-1; no firm D call. This CDR3 is built from 16 residues. Trimming shortened V by 4 bases and J by 2 bases, and 17 bases separated the two germline ends. CDR1 is SGHTA, CDR2 FQGNSA, per germline. CDR3 nucleotides: TGTGCCAGCAGCTCCGACGGCATGAATTTAAACACTGAAGCTTTCTTT. This codes for CASSSDGMNLNTEAFF. Variable domain in full (rest from reference TRBV7-2 and TRBJ1-1): GAGVSQSPSNKVTEKGKDVELRCDPISGHTALYWYRQSLGQGLEFLIYFQGNSAPDKSGLPSDRFSAERTGGSVSTLTIQRTQQEDSAVYLCASSSDGMNLNTEAFFGQGTRLTVV.

V gene TRBV15 combines with J gene TRBJ2-2; no clear D. The germline V gene has CDR1 LNHNV and CDR2 YYDKDF (reference sequence). With 0 bases removed from V and 4 bases from J, the gap between germline ends came to 6 bases. This CDR3 is built from 14 residues. CDR3: CATSREHTTGELFF. CDR3 nucleotides: TGTGCCACCAGCAGAGAACACACCACCGGGGAGCTGTTTTTT.

V and J are TRBV4-3 and TRBJ2-1; no clear D gene. The CDR3 is 14 amino acids. V was shortened by 1 base and J by 6 bases, with 10 bases between the two germline ends. In germline, CDR1 is LGHNA, CDR2 YSLEER. This CDR3 is CASSQVHGPNEQFF. In nucleotides, the CDR3 is TGCGCCAGCAGCCAAGTGCACGGTCCCAATGAGCAGTTCTTC.

With respect to this clonotype: Relative to the germline gene, one junction end is altered; a read error may explain this. The chain employs TRBV2 and TRBJ1-2; TRBD1 is a possible D gene (5 bases). CDR1 is SNHLY and CDR2 is FYNNEI in the germline V gene. The CDR3 length is 14 residues. This CDR3 reads CASRTWGENYGCTF. The CDR3 bases are TGTGCCAGCAGGACGTGGGGGGAAAACTATGGCTGCACCTTC.

This clonotype was seen ten or more times. The chain carries TRBV6-2 or TRBV6-3 and TRBJ2-2, with D uncertain. Deletions cut 2 bases from V and 1 base from J, with 8 bases between. There are 15 residues in the CDR3. Looked up from germline, CDR1 is MNHEY and CDR2 is SVGEGT. CDR3 loop: CASSYIQRNTGELFF. The CDR3 coding sequence is TGTGCCAGCAGTTACATTCAACGGAACACCGGGGAGCTGTTTTTT.

This clonotype turned up a few times. This chain connects TRBV15 to TRBJ2-1; no firm D call. The germline V gene has CDR1 LNHNV and CDR2 YYDKDF (reference sequence). Trimming pared 5 bases from V and 0 bases from J, leaving 11 bases between. This CDR3 contains 15 residues. Written as DNA, the CDR3 is TGTGCCACCAGCCCCCGGGTGAGCTCCTACAATGAGCAGTTCTTC. This encodes CATSPRVSSYNEQFF.